This record concerns one TCR beta chain sequence. This clone has only a few counts. Its target antigen remains unknown. No much larger clonotype is one base removed from it; base qualities were not supplied. The cohort consisted of hundreds of healthy bone marrow donors. Cohort members were all nominally healthy when sampled, although unrecorded immune exposures were likely present. The donor tested CMV seronegative and was one of the 352 seronegative cohort members. A peripheral blood sample was provided by each donor, and peripheral blood mononuclear cells were used for TCR beta sequencing. The Qiagen DNeasy Blood Extraction Kit was used to extract genomic DNA from the blood cell samples. This sample was taken from a study of cytomegalovirus exposure and HLA in healthy donors (dated by TCRdb to the late 2010s). About the full investigation: An earlier analysis of roughly 570 of the donors reported over 250 Gb of sequence data and approximately 120 million unique TCR beta sequences obtained from approximately 180 million T cells. The study profiled the T cell repertoires of hundreds of subjects by immunosequencing and related them to cytomegalovirus serostatus. Across approximately 400 genotyped donors of the cohort, an average of roughly 230,000 unique TCR beta nucleotide sequences per donor were sequenced, and 15% to 20% of those sequences were non-productive. To decide whether each TCR beta V gene segment behaved as functional or pseudogenic, an earlier analysis of some 570 of the donors relied on high-throughput TCR beta sequencing. Besides the first cohort of approximately 670 subjects, a separate validation cohort made up of 120 different subjects was used. A few DR-DQ haplotypes were treated as single units for association and clustering because of strong linkage in the cohort. In the later analysis, no new phenotypic data were used to find candidate immune exposures; instead, reliance was placed on TCR beta sequences and their occurrence across donors. All discovery cohort repertoires had been generated using a single sequencing platform. An early release covering roughly 600 HLA-typed donors comprised 250 to 350 gigabases of sequencing data and about 90 million unique TCR sequences. Donor age, sex, ethnicity and CMV serostatus were compiled alongside the repertoire data. The number of typed donors differed by locus: about 620-640 for A, B, C, DRB1 and DQB1; approximately 540 for DQA1; 606 for DPA1; and some 450 for DPB1. In a later genetic analysis, genome-wide SNP genotypes for about three fifths of the roughly 670 donors were used, and that subset was treated as a discovery cohort. HLA typing included class I and class II loci at four-digit resolution. Of the 300 to 500 genotyped donors, more than 75% were placed in the genetic ancestry cluster associated with self-reported Caucasian donors. The study was designed to test whether signatures of past pathogen exposure could be identified by cataloging public T cell receptors. To predict cytomegalovirus infection status, the study combined high-throughput TCR immunosequencing, statistical association of individual TCRs with disease status, and machine learning. In a later analysis, previously published TCR beta repertoires from 550 to 700 donors were re-analyzed and high-resolution HLA genotyping was added so that TCR occurrence patterns could be studied. Broader findings and caveats from the paper: Across donors, most TCR sequences were observed very rarely, whereas some public TCRs were present in many individuals. A later analysis found that most CMV-associated TCR beta chains appeared HLA-restricted, with HLA associations seemingly driven largely by CMV exposure. According to the authors, the approach could potentially be generalized to other disease states and immunological phenotypes. An association between a missense DCLRE1C variant and V-gene and J-gene trimming of TCR beta chains was found in a later genetic analysis and replicated in an independent cohort. In the study, around 150 TCR beta chains were listed as associated with cytomegalovirus. A cluster of highly shared sequence variants was judged likely to represent a technical artifact of the sequencing pipeline. Some IMGT-functional V segments, including TRBV6-2 and TRBV6-3, could not be distinguished by the 87-base-pair reads and were therefore excluded. In a later analysis, over 15,000 TCR beta sequences were associated with specific HLA alleles at a false discovery rate of 0.05. Compared with the 666-donor mean, donors in an Asian-associated ancestry cluster had fewer N-insertions in productive TCRs, according to a later genetic analysis. This cohort had only TCR beta chains sequenced, and the lack of alpha or paired-chain data limited which features could be detected. A further reported finding was that TCR beta sequences accurately predicted the HLA-A and HLA-B alleles for most subjects in the first cohort. In an earlier analysis of more than 450 of the donors, most TCR beta V segments were observed in productive rearrangements about 90% or about 30% of the time, broadly matching IMGT annotations. In a later analysis, TCR association rates were found to vary across HLA loci, with the most associated TCRs seen for DRB1 alleles and the fewest for HLA-C alleles. In vitro tests confirmed that a few of the cytomegalovirus-associated TCR beta chains recognize cytomegalovirus antigens. When HLA alleles, especially DR and DQ, strongly co-occurred, TCR associations were difficult to assign to individual alleles. Compared with equally common non-associated chains, HLA-associated TCR beta chains in a later analysis were more clonally expanded and had lower generation probabilities. Several of the top co-occurrence clusters appeared to be linked to parvovirus B19, influenza, CMV and Epstein-Barr virus, according to a later analysis. Linkage disequilibrium might explain the correlated functional status among segregating V segments, but an unknown experimental factor could not be ruled out. For the cohort, immune exposure information was limited to CMV serostatus. Because HLA typing was unavailable for some donors at each locus, only the typed subset was used in association tests. In both the original and validation cohorts, the classifier was reported to diagnose cytomegalovirus status with high specificity and sensitivity. Over 15 rarely observed V segments, including chromosome 9 orphons, were excluded from the earlier analysis of approximately 600 of the donors because counts were too low. Roughly uniform sequencing depth across donors was assumed in presence/absence analyses, although this assumption may not hold.

Receptor libraries were prepared by the immunoSEQ multiplex PCR assay. For the multiplex PCR, a mixture combining 60 forward primers for TCR Vbeta segments and 13 reverse primers for TCR Jbeta segments was used. The CDR3 region of rearranged TCR beta genes was amplified from genomic DNA by a multiplex PCR assay. The amplified TCR beta libraries were sequenced on the Illumina HiSeq System as 87-base-pair reads. The study's own analysis went as follows. In a later analysis, around 80 million unique TCR beta chains were counted across the approximately 640 repertoires, and around 10 million of these chains were shared by at least two donors. A nearest-neighbor algorithm error-corrected the raw reads and collapsed the reads into unique sequences, merging closely related sequences to remove PCR and sequencing errors. To assign V, D and J gene segments, CDR3 sequences were aligned to IMGT reference sequences. For a sequence to be retained, a match of at least six nucleotides to both a V gene segment and a J gene segment was required. A rearrangement counted as productive if the CDR3 had no stop codons and remained in frame with V and J, and every other rearrangement counted as non-productive. Following IMGT convention, CDR3 was defined as the stretch from the second conserved V-encoded cysteine to the conserved J-encoded phenylalanine. In an earlier analysis of roughly 610 of the donors, sequences lacking an unambiguous match to a single V gene segment were excluded. An earlier analysis of about 600 of the donors called V segments functional above 56.7% productive rearrangements and segregating when the between-donor standard deviation exceeded 5%. A statistical classification framework was built for diagnosing cytomegalovirus status from the catalog of TCR beta chain sequences. In a later analysis, TCR nucleotide sequences were compared against IMGT/GENE-DB human TR gene sequences so that V and J genes could be assigned. A later analysis assigned CDR3 sequences and most-parsimonious VDJ recombination scenarios with the TCRdist pipeline. In a later analysis, each TCR beta chain was defined by its CDR3 amino acid sequence together with its V-gene family, and reads without a unique V-gene family were excluded. A later analysis removed over 500 highly shared, low-generation-probability nucleotide sequences to deal with suspected cross-contamination and a sequencing artifact. A later analysis calculated a clonal expansion index for each public chain from normalized within-repertoire ranks of inferred template counts. Generation probabilities in a later analysis came from a VDJ recombination model fitted to out-of-frame rearrangements, and those results were checked against IGoR. In a later analysis, hypergeometric tests were used to score TCR-TCR, TCR-HLA and TCR-CMV co-occurrence, with a repertoire-size bias correction applied to TCR pairs. A later analysis estimated false discovery rates by permuting HLA or CMV assignments 20 times. A later analysis grouped co-occurring TCRs with DBSCAN, adding TCRdist sequence similarity when clustering within HLA-allele-positive subsets. Repertoires with fewer than 30,000 or more than 120,000 public chains, plus five repertoires with anomalous nucleotide sharing, were excluded from co-occurrence clustering. The table comes from immuneACCESS by way of TCRdb, which keeps in-frame sequences with V and J called. Part of the clones is missing from these tables; in studies checked, under half for an unresolved V gene and the rest for unknown reasons. The D gene and trimming were derived from the DNA, and the V and J assignments and clone size from that table. The sample data list some 170,000 clones, and roughly 79% of these were observed just once. The ten largest clones capture 1% of the sample.

From the cysteine up to the phenylalanine, the CDR3 has a length of 16 residues. The kept DNA is CDR3 alone, 48 bases in frame from the first base. Trimming costs V 7 bases and J 7 bases, and their ends lie 20 bases apart. CDR1 and CDR2 are drawn from the germline V gene (reference sequence): MNHEY, SMNVEV. The V gene is TRBV27 and the J gene is TRBJ1-6; the D segment could be TRBD1, given 5 matching bases. The specimen sequenced was PBMCs. The TCR sequence derives from a woman aged 40 to 55 in good health and CMV-seronegative. The CDR3 reads as follows: CASKKAGLDSNSPLHF. The DNA reads TGTGCCAGCAAGAAGGCGGGACTGGACTCGAATTCACCCCTCCACTTT.